These T cell receptor beta chains were read from a single sample in a study of blood T cell repertoires in COVID-19. Data came from immunoSEQ multiplex PCR; TCRdb stores just in-frame clones and leaves some out. The sample contains approximately 110,000 clones, roughly 84% of which appear only once. The source material was peripheral blood. These receptors all stem from a woman aged 35 to 49 with acute or convalescent COVID-19. Both conserved end residues are part of each CDR3. D genes are given only for firm matches. Only some rows state a clone size, as once, few, many or a class for expanded clones.

v_call	j_call	clone_size	d_call	cdr3_aa	cdr3_nt
TRBV6-5	TRBJ1-2	.	TRBD1	CASRETGVYTF	TGTGCCAGCAGGGAGACAGGGGTTTACACCTTC
TRBV15	TRBJ2-5	.	TRBD2	CATRKSGGQETQYF	TGTGCCACCAGAAAAAGCGGGGGGCAAGAGACCCAGTACTTC
TRBV5-5	TRBJ2-1	.	.	CASSLVRGIEQFF	TGTGCCAGCAGCTTGGTGAGGGGGATAGAGCAGTTCTTC
TRBV6-5	TRBJ2-7	.	.	CASSYVFERNSYEQYF	TGTGCCAGCAGTTACGTATTCGAGCGGAATTCCTACGAGCAGTACTTC
TRBV6-4	TRBJ2-2	.	TRBD1	CASSRDRGGTGELFF	TGTGCCAGCAGCAGAGACAGGGGTGGAACCGGGGAGCTGTTTTTT
TRBV7-6	TRBJ1-5	.	.	CASSIQVGLVQPQHF	TGTGCCAGCAGCATCCAAGTGGGGCTGGTTCAGCCCCAGCATTTT
TRBV4-3	TRBJ2-7	.	TRBD2	CASSPIYGGGTYEQYF	TGCGCCAGCAGCCCTATTTACGGGGGGGGCACCTACGAGCAGTACTTC
TRBV7-5	TRBJ2-2	once	.	CVRSLLGTGNTGELFF	TGTGTCAGAAGCTTATTAGGGACAGGGAACACCGGGGAGCTGTTTTTT
TRBV9	TRBJ1-6	.	TRBD1	CASSDYLRGRNSPLHF	TGTGCCAGCAGCGACTACCTCAGGGGGAGGAATTCACCCCTCCACTTT
TRBV19	TRBJ1-5	.	.	CASSSGTRQPQHF	TGTGCCAGTAGTAGCGGGACGCGTCAGCCCCAGCATTTT
TRBV19	TRBJ1-3	.	.	CASSPTGTGNTIYF	TGTGCCAGTAGTCCCACAGGGACTGGAAACACCATATATTTT
TRBV4-3	TRBJ2-7	.	TRBD1	CASSLGTAYEQYF	TGCGCCAGCAGCCTCGGGACAGCGTACGAGCAGTACTTC
TRBV5-8	TRBJ1-5	once	.	CASSLTGGIYQPQHF	TGTGCCAGCAGCTTGACTGGGGGCATCTATCAGCCCCAGCATTTT
TRBV7-7	TRBJ2-5	few	.	CASSLLPWTRENF	TGTGCCAGCAGCCTCCTGCCGTGGACCCGGGAAAACTTC
TRBV19	TRBJ2-2	.	TRBD1	CASSSQGATGELFF	TGTGCCAGTAGCTCGCAGGGGGCTACCGGGGAGCTGTTTTTT
TRBV7-8	TRBJ1-2	.	.	CASSSQGSRGYTF	TGTGCCAGCAGCTCCCAGGGATCGCGGGGCTACACCTTC
TRBV19	TRBJ2-6	.	.	CASSIPGTGANVLTF	TGTGCCAGTAGTATCCCAGGGACTGGGGCCAACGTCCTGACTTTC
TRBV30	TRBJ2-7	.	TRBD1	CAWSLGQDYEQYF	TGTGCCTGGAGTCTGGGACAGGACTACGAGCAGTACTTC
TRBV15	TRBJ1-4	.	.	CATRASGVGEKLFF	TGTGCCACCAGAGCTTCAGGGGTTGGTGAAAAACTGTTTTTT
TRBV7-2	TRBJ1-2	few	TRBD1	CASSSRDRGSYGYTF	TGTGCCAGCAGCTCCCGGGACAGGGGGTCCTATGGCTACACCTTC
TRBV9	TRBJ1-3	.	TRBD1	CASSVALQGVGSGNTIYF	TGTGCCAGCAGCGTAGCCTTACAGGGGGTAGGGTCTGGAAACACCATATATTTT
TRBV10-3	TRBJ2-3	.	TRBD1	CAISDLDRARGDTQYF	TGTGCCATCAGCGACCTCGACAGGGCCAGGGGGGATACGCAGTATTTT
TRBV6-7	TRBJ2-6	.	TRBD1	CASSYWDRGSGANVLTF	TGTGCCAGCAGTTACTGGGACAGGGGTTCTGGGGCCAACGTCCTGACTTTC
TRBV6-2/TRBV6-3	TRBJ1-6	.	.	CASSKQDSRYNSPLHF	TGTGCCAGCAGTAAACAGGACAGTCGCTATAATTCACCCCTCCACTTT
TRBV5-4	TRBJ1-6	.	TRBD1	CASSTDRVQSNSPLHF	TGTGCCAGCAGCACCGACAGGGTCCAATCTAATTCACCCCTCCACTTT
TRBV5-1	TRBJ1-6	once	.	CASSQGIGSPLHF	TGCGCCAGCAGCCAGGGGATAGGTTCACCCCTCCACTTT
TRBV28	TRBJ2-3	.	.	CASRPPGGSDTQYF	TGTGCCAGCAGACCACCCGGAGGATCAGATACGCAGTATTTT
TRBV4-3	TRBJ1-6	.	.	CASSLTLPGAGSPLHF	TGCGCCAGCAGCCTGACACTTCCCGGTGCGGGTTCACCCCTCCACTTT
TRBV21-1	TRBJ2-3	.	.	CASSRDRDRGGTDTQYF	TGTGCCAGCAGCAGAGACCGGGACAGGGGGGGCACAGATACGCAGTATTTT
TRBV5-8	TRBJ1-6	.	.	CASSLRGGAPYSPLHF	TGTGCCAGCAGCTTGCGCGGGGGGGCGCCGTATTCACCCCTCCACTTT